This T cell receptor (beta chain) derives from a study of follicular helper T cells after annual influenza vaccination. General study findings and limits: For non-cTfh compartments, undersampling could not be ruled out. ICOS-CD38- cTfh most often held earlier Day 7 ICOS+CD38+ clones.

This sample's time point: 2015-2016 season, 7 days after influenza vaccination. The CDR3 totals 12 residues. Germline lookup yields CDR1 SQVTM and CDR2 ANQGSEA. V was shortened by 1 base and J by 7 bases, with 11 bases between the two germline ends. A remark on this clone: Its antigen is as yet unknown.

Method: immunoSEQ multiplex PCR; TCRdb's copy keeps in-frame clones and lacks some. The sample yields approximately 6,900 clones, over 80% seen once. The V gene is TRBV29-1, the J gene TRBJ2-7; D not certain. The sequence derives from an adult who received the influenza vaccine. Here the sequenced sample was CXCR5- memory CD4+ T cells sorted from blood, taken 7 days after influenza vaccination. DNA of the CDR3: TGCAGCGTTGAAGGCCCCAGCCGGGAGCAGTACTTC. Protein product: CSVEGPSREQYF.